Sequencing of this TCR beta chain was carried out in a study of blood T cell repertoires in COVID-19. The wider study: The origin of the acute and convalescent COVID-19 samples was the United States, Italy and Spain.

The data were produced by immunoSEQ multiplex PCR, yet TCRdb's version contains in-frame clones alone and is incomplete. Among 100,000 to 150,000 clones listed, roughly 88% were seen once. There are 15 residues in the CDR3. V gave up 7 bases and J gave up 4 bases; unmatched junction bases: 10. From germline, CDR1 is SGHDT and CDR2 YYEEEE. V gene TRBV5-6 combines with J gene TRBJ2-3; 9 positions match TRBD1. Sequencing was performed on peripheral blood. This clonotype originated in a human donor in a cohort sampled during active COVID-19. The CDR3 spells CASGQGMDAADTQYF. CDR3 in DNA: TGTGCCAGCGGACAGGGGATGGATGCGGCAGATACGCAGTATTTT.